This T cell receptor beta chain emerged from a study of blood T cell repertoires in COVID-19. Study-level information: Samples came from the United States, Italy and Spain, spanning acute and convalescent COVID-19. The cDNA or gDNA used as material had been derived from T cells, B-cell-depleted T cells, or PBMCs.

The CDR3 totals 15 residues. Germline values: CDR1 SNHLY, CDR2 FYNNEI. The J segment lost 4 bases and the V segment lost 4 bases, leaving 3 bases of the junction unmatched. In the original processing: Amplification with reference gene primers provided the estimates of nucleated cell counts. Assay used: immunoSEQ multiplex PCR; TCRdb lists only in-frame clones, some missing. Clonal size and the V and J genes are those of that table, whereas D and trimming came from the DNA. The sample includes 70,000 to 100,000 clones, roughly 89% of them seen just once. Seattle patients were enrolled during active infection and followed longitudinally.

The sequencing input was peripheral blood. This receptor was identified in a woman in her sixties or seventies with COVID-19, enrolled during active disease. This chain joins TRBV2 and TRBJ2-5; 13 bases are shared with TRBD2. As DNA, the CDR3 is TGTGCCAGCAGTGGGACTAGCGGGGGATCAGAGACCCAGTACTTC. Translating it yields CASSGTSGGSETQYF.